This TCR beta chain stems from a study of prognosis after radiotherapy for stage I lung cancer. Across the study: Tumor type comprised squamous cell carcinoma in seven patients and adenocarcinoma in around 13.

The blood draw at each of two time points yielded six milliliters of peripheral blood. Study-wide points: The way patients used TRBV and TRBJ genes reportedly differed depending on whether they had metastases.

Germline CDR1 reads SNHLY; CDR2 reads FYNNEI. This CDR3 spans 14 amino acids. CDR3 of TCR beta was amplified from genomic DNA via a two-round multiplex PCR. The first round of PCR was done with primers that matched each TRBV and TRBJ gene. Each CDR3 protein is one row after TCRdb ran MiXCR on the multiplex PCR reads. Of approximately 13,000 distinct CDR3 sequences detected, over 25% appear once; the ten largest clones hold around 30%. Turning to this clonotype: Its antigen is still unknown. The junction and the germline gene differ at one end; a read error may be behind it.

The clonotype was recovered from a donor aged 50 or older with non-small cell lung cancer. The chain employs TRBV2 and TRBJ2-3, with 8 bases lining up with TRBD1. The sequences come from PBMCs, collected before or after stereotactic body radiation therapy (not recorded which). This CDR3 is CASRATGVSRYAVF. The CDR3 nucleotides are TGTGCCAGCAGGGCGACAGGGGTTAGCAGATACGCAGTATTT.